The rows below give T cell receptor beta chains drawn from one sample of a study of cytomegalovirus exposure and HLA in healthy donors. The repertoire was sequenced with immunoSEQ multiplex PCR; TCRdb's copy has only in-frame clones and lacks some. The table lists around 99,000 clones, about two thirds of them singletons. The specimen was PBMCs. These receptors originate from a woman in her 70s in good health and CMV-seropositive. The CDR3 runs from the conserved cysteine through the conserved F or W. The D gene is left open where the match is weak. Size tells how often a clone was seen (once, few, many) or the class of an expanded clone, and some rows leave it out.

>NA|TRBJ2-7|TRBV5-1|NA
CASSLGQVPYEQYF
TGCGCCAGCAGCTTGGGACAGGTTCCTTACGAGCAGTACTTC
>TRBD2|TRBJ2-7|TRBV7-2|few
CASSFSGTSGKYEQYF
TGTGCCAGCAGTTTTTCCGGGACTAGCGGAAAATACGAGCAGTACTTC
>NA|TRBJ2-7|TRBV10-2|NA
CASSVSRGFEQYF
TGCGCCAGCAGTGTGTCCCGGGGGTTCGAGCAGTACTTC
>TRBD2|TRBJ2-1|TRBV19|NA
CASTTGRGSYNEQFF
TGTGCCAGTACCACTGGGAGGGGATCCTACAATGAGCAGTTCTTC
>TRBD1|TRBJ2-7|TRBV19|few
CASSIRTGTTYEQYF
TGTGCCAGTAGTATTCGGACAGGGACCACCTACGAGCAGTACTTC
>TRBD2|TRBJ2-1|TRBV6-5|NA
CASSYGLAGGQVEQFF
TGTGCCAGCAGTTACGGACTAGCGGGGGGGCAGGTTGAGCAGTTCTTC
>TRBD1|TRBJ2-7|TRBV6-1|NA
CATVARGRNEQYF
TGTGCCACCGTTGCCAGGGGGCGGAACGAGCAGTACTTC
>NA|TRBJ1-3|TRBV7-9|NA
CASSLAGQSSGNTIYF
TGTGCCAGCAGCTTAGCCGGACAGAGCTCTGGAAACACCATATATTTT
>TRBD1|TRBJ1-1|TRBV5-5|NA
CASSLQGDTEAFF
TGTGCCAGCAGCTTACAGGGGGACACTGAAGCTTTCTTT
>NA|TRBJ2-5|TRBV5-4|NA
CASSLGTFQETQYF
TGTGCCAGCAGCTTAGGGACTTTCCAAGAGACCCAGTACTTC
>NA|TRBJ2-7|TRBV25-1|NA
CATTPTESSYEQYF
TGTGCCACCACCCCGACGGAGAGCTCCTACGAGCAGTACTTC
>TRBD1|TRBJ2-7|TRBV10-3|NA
CAINPGQGDEQYF
TGTGCCATCAATCCGGGACAGGGGGACGAGCAGTACTTC
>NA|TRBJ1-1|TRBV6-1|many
CASNLHRVTEAFF
TGTGCCAGCAACCTACACAGGGTCACTGAAGCTTTCTTT
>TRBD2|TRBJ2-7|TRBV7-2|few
CASSSGGAGYEQYF
TGTGCCAGCAGTAGCGGGGGGGCCGGCTACGAGCAGTACTTC
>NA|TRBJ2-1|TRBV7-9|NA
CASSPGQPRYNEQFF
TGTGCCAGCAGCCCCGGACAGCCACGCTACAATGAGCAGTTCTTC
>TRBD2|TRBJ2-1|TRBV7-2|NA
CASSPLLAGGRNEQFF
TGTGCCAGCAGCCCCCTACTAGCGGGGGGGCGGAATGAGCAGTTCTTC
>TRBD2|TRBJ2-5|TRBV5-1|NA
CASSLAGSSGGQETQYF
TGCGCCAGCAGCTTGGCCGGAAGTAGCGGGGGGCAAGAGACCCAGTACTTC
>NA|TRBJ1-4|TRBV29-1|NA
CSVEKLGRREKLFF
TGCAGCGTTGAAAAATTGGGGCGGCGCGAAAAACTGTTTTTT
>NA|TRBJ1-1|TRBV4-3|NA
CASSQDAGGTEAFF
TGCGCCAGCAGCCAAGATGCCGGGGGCACTGAAGCTTTCTTT
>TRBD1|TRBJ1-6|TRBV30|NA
CAWRDRGLNSPLHF
TGTGCCTGGAGGGACAGGGGTCTTAATTCACCCCTCCACTTT
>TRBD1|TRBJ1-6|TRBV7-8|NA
CASSSAGGSYNSPLHF
TGTGCCAGCAGCTCGGCAGGGGGCTCCTATAATTCACCCCTCCACTTT
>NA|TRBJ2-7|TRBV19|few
CASSLLEQYF
TGTGCCAGTAGTCTCCTCGAGCAGTACTTC
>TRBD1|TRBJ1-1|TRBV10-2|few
CASRDRATTEAFF
TGCGCCAGCAGGGACAGGGCTACCACTGAAGCTTTCTTT
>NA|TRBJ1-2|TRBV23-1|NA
CASRPRQVWASGYTF
TGCGCCAGCAGACCCCGACAGGTTTGGGCATCGGGCTACACCTTC
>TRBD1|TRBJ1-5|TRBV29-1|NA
CSAGQGTNQPQHF
TGCAGCGCCGGACAGGGGACGAATCAGCCCCAGCATTTT
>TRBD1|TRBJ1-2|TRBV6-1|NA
CASSAGTGVVGYTF
TGTGCCAGCAGTGCTGGGACAGGGGTGGTTGGCTACACCTTC
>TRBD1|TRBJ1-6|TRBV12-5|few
CASTTGVSPLHF
TGTGCTAGTACTACAGGGGTTTCACCCCTCCACTTT
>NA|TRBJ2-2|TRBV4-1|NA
CASSQAIVQEGKLFF
TGCGCCAGCAGCCAAGCTATTGTGCAGGAAGGAAAGCTGTTTTTT